The clone carrying this T cell receptor beta chain came up a few times. Its specificity is unknown. The data were obtained in a study of T cells in Graves' hyperthyroidism and ophthalmopathy. The CDR3 has 17 residues. Trimming stripped 2 bases from V and 0 bases from J, with 14 bases between. In germline, CDR1 is MNHEY, CDR2 SVGEGT. Study outcomes and limitations: A 13 V-J signature model discriminated ophthalmopathy versus stable hyperthyroidism. Peripheral blood also featured most of the thyroid clonotypes expanded above 0.001. For ophthalmopathy, model prediction preceded onset by a median about six months.

RNA transcripts served as the template for amplifying TCR beta CDR3 regions. First-round RT-PCR targeting the TCR CDR3 was performed with the HTBI primer set. TCRdb used MiXCR to reprocess the multiplex PCR reads, holding one entry per CDR3 protein. This sample has under 600,000 distinct CDR3 sequences, with roughly 16% found just once. This sequence originates from a woman in her 40s with Graves' ophthalmopathy. The sample was blood. This chain joins TRBV6-2 or TRBV6-3 and TRBJ1-5, with D possibly matching TRBD1 (6 bases). In nucleotides, the CDR3 is TGTGCCAGCAGTTACAGGACAGAGGGCTATAGCAATCAGCCCCAGCATTTT. The encoded protein is CASSYRTEGYSNQPQHF.